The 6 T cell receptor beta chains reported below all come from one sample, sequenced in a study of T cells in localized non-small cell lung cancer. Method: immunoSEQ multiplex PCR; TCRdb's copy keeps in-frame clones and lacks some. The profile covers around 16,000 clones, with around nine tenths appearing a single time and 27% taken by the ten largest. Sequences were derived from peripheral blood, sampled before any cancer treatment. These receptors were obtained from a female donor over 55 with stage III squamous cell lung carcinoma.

CDR3 residues: CASSSSQGPYNSPLHF. Here the CDR3 DNA reads TGTGCCAGCAGCTCCTCTCAGGGACCCTATAATTCACCCCTCCACTTT. The V and J genes are TRBV5-4 and TRBJ1-6; possible D gene TRBD1, 5 bases. The CDR3 runs to 16 residues. Germline V CDR1 and CDR2: SGHNT, YYREEE (reference sequence). V lost 3 bases, J lost 2 bases, and 12 bases lay in between. The full variable domain, rest sourced from reference TRBV5-4 and TRBJ1-6, is ETGVTQSPTHLIKTRGQQVTLRCSSQSGHNTVSWYQQALGQGPQFIFQYYREEENGRGNFPPRFSGLQFPNYSSELNVNALELDDSALYLCASSSSQGPYNSPLHFGNGTRLTVT.

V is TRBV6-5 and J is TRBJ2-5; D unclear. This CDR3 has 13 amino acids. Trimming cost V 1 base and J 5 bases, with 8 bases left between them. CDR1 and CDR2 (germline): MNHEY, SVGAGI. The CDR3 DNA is TGTGCCAGCAGTTACTTTGCATCGGAGACCCAGTACTTC. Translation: CASSYFASETQYF.

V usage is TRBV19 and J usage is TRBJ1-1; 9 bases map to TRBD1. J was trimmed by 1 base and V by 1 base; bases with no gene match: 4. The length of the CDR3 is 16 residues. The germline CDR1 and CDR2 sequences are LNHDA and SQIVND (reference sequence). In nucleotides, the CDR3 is TGTGCCAGTAGTATAGTTGGGACAGGGAAGAACACTGAAGCTTTCTTT. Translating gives CASSIVGTGKNTEAFF.

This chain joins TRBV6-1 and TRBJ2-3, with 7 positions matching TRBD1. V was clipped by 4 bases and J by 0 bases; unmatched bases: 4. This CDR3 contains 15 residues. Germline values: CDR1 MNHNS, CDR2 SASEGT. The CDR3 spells CASSVDRASTDTQYF. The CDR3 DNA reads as TGTGCCAGCAGTGTCGACAGGGCCAGCACAGATACGCAGTATTTT.

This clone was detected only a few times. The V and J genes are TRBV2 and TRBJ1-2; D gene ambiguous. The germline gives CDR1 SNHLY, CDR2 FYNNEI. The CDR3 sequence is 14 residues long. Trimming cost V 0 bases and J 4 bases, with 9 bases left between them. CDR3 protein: CASSEALRGYGYTF. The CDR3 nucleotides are TGTGCCAGCAGTGAAGCGCTTCGGGGCTATGGCTACACCTTC.

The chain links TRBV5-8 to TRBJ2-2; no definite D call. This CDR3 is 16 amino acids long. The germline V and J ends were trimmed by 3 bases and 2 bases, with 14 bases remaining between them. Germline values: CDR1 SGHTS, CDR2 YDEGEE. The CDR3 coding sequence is TGTGCCAGCAGCTACGGACGGCCCGCAAACACCGGGGAGCTGTTTTTT. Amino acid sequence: CASSYGRPANTGELFF.